A selection of T cell receptor beta chains follows, all from one sample in a study of cytomegalovirus exposure and HLA in healthy donors. Only in-frame clones appear in the TCRdb table, and some are missing; sequencing was by immunoSEQ multiplex PCR. The sample shows roughly 150,000 clones, approximately 80% of them seen only once. Sequenced sample: PBMCs. Receptor source: a man aged 30 to 45 in good health and CMV-seropositive. The CDR3 runs from the conserved cysteine through the conserved F or W. Each record gives: clone size, J gene, D gene, V gene, CDR3 protein, CDR3 DNA. The D gene is left open where the match is weak. Clone size appears in some rows only: once, few, many, or a class for an expanded clone.

size: .; J: TRBJ2-3; D: .; V: TRBV7-7; CDR3: CASSLLEGTEGTDTQYF; DNA: TGTGCTAGCAGCTTATTGGAGGGGACAGAGGGCACAGATACGCAGTATTTT
size: .; J: TRBJ1-4; D: .; V: TRBV5-1; CDR3: CASSLGQAAGEKLFF; DNA: TGCGCCAGCAGCTTGGGGCAGGCGGCGGGTGAAAAACTGTTTTTT
size: .; J: TRBJ1-1; D: .; V: TRBV4-3; CDR3: CASSQTDVADTEAFF; DNA: TGCGCCAGCAGCCAAACGGACGTAGCGGACACTGAAGCTTTCTTT
size: .; J: TRBJ1-1; D: .; V: TRBV4-3; CDR3: CASSQDTNMNTEAFF; DNA: TGCGCCAGCAGCCAAGATACTAACATGAACACTGAAGCTTTCTTT
size: once; J: TRBJ2-3; D: .; V: TRBV4-1; CDR3: CASSQVSRTQGRRDTQYF; DNA: TGCGCCAGCAGCCAAGTGTCGCGTACTCAGGGTCGGCGAGATACGCAGTATTTT
size: .; J: TRBJ2-7; D: TRBD2; V: TRBV10-1; CDR3: CASSAGTSGIDEQYF; DNA: TGCGCCAGCAGTGCCGGGACTAGCGGGATCGACGAGCAGTACTTC
size: .; J: TRBJ1-1; D: TRBD1; V: TRBV4-1; CDR3: CASSQLVAGTGGAARGAFF; DNA: TGCGCCAGCAGCCAACTTGTAGCCGGGACAGGGGGCGCGGCTCGGGGAGCTTTCTTT
size: .; J: TRBJ2-3; D: TRBD2; V: TRBV9; CDR3: CASSGTSGGTDTQYF; DNA: TGTGCCAGCAGCGGGACTAGCGGGGGGACAGATACGCAGTATTTT
size: .; J: TRBJ1-5; D: TRBD1; V: TRBV27; CDR3: CASKGQGGQPQHF; DNA: TGTGCCAGCAAGGGACAGGGGGGTCAGCCCCAGCATTTT
size: once; J: TRBJ1-1; D: TRBD1; V: TRBV5-1; CDR3: CASSIQYRGNTEAFF; DNA: TGCGCCAGCAGCATCCAATACAGGGGTAACACTGAAGCTTTCTTT